The next 28 T cell receptor beta chains were all read from a single sample in a study of cytomegalovirus exposure and HLA in healthy donors. Researchers ran the PCR with 60 Vbeta and 13 Jbeta primers. The repertoire was sequenced with immunoSEQ multiplex PCR; TCRdb's copy has only in-frame clones and lacks some. Of under 200,000 clones in the sample, around 79% were seen once. The sequencing input was PBMCs. The receptors originated from a woman aged 40 to 50 in good health and CMV-seronegative.

In its sample, this clone was seen once. CDR3 residues: CASSQDWEWEQFF. The CDR3 nucleotides are TGCGCCAGCAGCCAAGATTGGGAGTGGGAGCAGTTCTTC. The chain recombines TRBV4-3 with TRBJ2-1, with D perhaps matching TRBD2 (5 bases). CDR3 length equals 13 residues. Germline assignment: CDR1 LGHNA and CDR2 YSLEER. Trimming stripped 0 bases from V and 10 bases from J, with 10 bases between.

This rearrangement joins TRBV19 to TRBJ2-4; D might be TRBD1 (6 bases). The V gene's germline CDR1 is LNHDA and CDR2 SQIVND (reference sequence). Trimming shortened V by 4 bases and J by 0 bases, and 19 bases separated the two germline ends. The CDR3 contains 18 residues. The CDR3 DNA follows: TGTGCCAGTAGTACCCGGGACACTGGGAGACTAGCCAAAAACATTCAGTACTTC. It is translated as CASSTRDTGRLAKNIQYF.

The V and J genes are TRBV19 and TRBJ2-5, with D uncertain. V dropped 2 bases and J dropped 1 base, with 5 bases sitting between them. CDR3 length: 13 amino acids. The V gene's germline CDR1 is LNHDA and CDR2 SQIVND (reference sequence). CDR3 residues: CASSIRPQETQYF. DNA of the CDR3: TGTGCCAGTAGTATACGTCCCCAAGAGACCCAGTACTTC.

This chain uses TRBV18 with TRBJ2-1; 15 nucleotides match TRBD2. Germline assignment: CDR1 KGHSH and CDR2 LQKENI. V lost 4 bases and J lost 7; bases outside the gene matches: 5. The CDR3 is 16 residues long. CDR3: CASSLGLAGGPNEQFF. DNA for the CDR3: TGTGCCAGCTCACTCGGACTAGCGGGAGGGCCGAATGAGCAGTTCTTC.

This chain joins TRBV30 and TRBJ2-5; D is unresolved. V was cut by 1 base and J by 2 bases, with 8 bases left in between. Per the germline V gene, CDR1 is GTSNPN and CDR2 is SVGIG (reference sequence). The CDR3 extends over 13 amino acids. In DNA, the CDR3 is TGTGCCTGGAGTGGCAGGCCGCAAGAGACCCAGTACTTC. Amino acids: CAWSGRPQETQYF.

The chain has TRBV15 and TRBJ2-5; a weak D match, TRBD2 (6 bases). V lost 3 bases to trimming and J lost 5 bases, with 16 bases between them. The CDR3 loop spans 15 amino acids. The germline V gene encodes CDR1 LNHNV and CDR2 YYDKDF (reference sequence). CDR3 region: CATSRGLPSGETQYF. The CDR3 region has the DNA TGTGCCACCAGCAGGGGACTCCCGTCTGGGGAGACCCAGTACTTC. Variable domain in full (rest from reference TRBV15 and TRBJ2-5): DAMVIQNPRYQVTQFGKPVTLSCSQTLNHNVMYWYQQKSSQAPKLLFHYYDKDFNNEADTPDNFQSRRPNTSFCFLDIRSPGLGDTAMYLCATSRGLPSGETQYFGPGTRLLVL.

This clone was seen a handful of times. The chain links TRBV7-9 to TRBJ2-1; D possibly corresponds to TRBD1 (5 bases). Trimming shortened V by 1 base and J by 5 bases, and 15 bases separated the two germline ends. The CDR3 is 16 residues long. The V gene's germline CDR1 is SEHNR and CDR2 FQNEAQ (reference sequence). In DNA, the CDR3 is TGTGCCAGCAGCTTAGGCCTTCAAAGGGGTCACAATGAGCAGTTCTTC. This gives the protein CASSLGLQRGHNEQFF. Full variable domain (outside the CDR3, taken from reference TRBV7-9 and TRBJ2-1): DTGVSQNPRHKITKRGQNVTFRCDPISEHNRLYWYRQTLGQGPEFLTYFQNEAQLEKSRLLSDRFSAERPKGSFSTLEIQRTEQGDSAMYLCASSLGLQRGHNEQFFGPGTRLTVL.

This chain connects TRBV15 to TRBJ1-3; 7 bases match TRBD1. The CDR3 is 13 residues long. Unmatched junction bases numbered 1, after V lost 4 bases and J lost 4 bases. CDR1 and CDR2 from the germline V gene are LNHNV and YYDKDF (reference sequence). The CDR3 bases are TGTGCCACCAGCACCAGGGGGGGAAACACCATATATTTT. Translated, it gives CATSTRGGNTIYF.

This clone was observed a single time. The V gene is TRBV5-4, the J gene TRBJ2-3; 9 bases agree with TRBD2. V dropped 4 bases and J dropped 6; count of bases not matched to a gene: 6. This CDR3 is 14 amino acids long. The V gene's germline CDR1 is SGHNT and CDR2 YYREEE (reference sequence). The CDR3 region is CASSGTSSWDTQYF. The CDR3 bases are TGTGCCAGCAGCGGGACTAGCTCCTGGGATACGCAGTATTTT.

The V and J genes are TRBV5-6 and TRBJ2-7; a weak D match, TRBD1 (6 bases). Germline-derived CDR1 and CDR2 are SGHDT and YYEEEE. V lost 2 bases, J lost 0 bases, and 12 bases lay in between. There are 15 residues in the CDR3. CDR3: CASSFRTVTSYEQYF. For the CDR3, the DNA is TGTGCCAGCAGCTTTCGGACAGTAACCTCCTACGAGCAGTACTTC.

The CDR3 spells CASSQDPSGTRINEQFF. The CDR3, as DNA: TGCGCCAGCAGCCAAGATCCCTCCGGGACTCGAATCAATGAGCAGTTCTTC. J is TRBJ2-1 and V is TRBV4-3, with D maybe TRBD2 (6 bases). The CDR3 runs to 17 residues. V lost 0 bases to trimming and J lost 6 bases, with 18 bases between them. CDR1 and CDR2 (germline): LGHNA, YSLEER.

This clone was recorded at least ten times. The genes are TRBV5-1 and TRBJ2-1, with a weak D call TRBD2 (6 bases). The germline CDR1 and CDR2 sequences are SGHRS and YFSETQ. The CDR3 length is 14 residues. V was clipped by 5 bases and J by 2 bases, with 11 bases between them. The chain's CDR3 is CASSPGGTYNEQFF. The CDR3 DNA reads TGCGCCAGCAGTCCTGGGGGGACCTACAATGAGCAGTTCTTC. The full variable domain, with the rest looked up from reference TRBV5-1 and TRBJ2-1, is KAGVTQTPRYLIKTRGQQVTLSCSPISGHRSVSWYQQTPGQGLQFLFEYFSETQRNKGNFPGRFSGRQFSNSRSEMNVSTLELGDSALYLCASSPGGTYNEQFFGPGTRLTVL.

The V gene is TRBV30, the J gene TRBJ1-2, with D maybe TRBD1 (5 bases). Germline V gene lookup returns CDR1 GTSNPN and CDR2 SVGIG (reference sequence). V gave up 4 bases and J gave up 8 bases, with 11 bases separating them. CDR3 size: 11 residues. As DNA, the CDR3 is TGTGCCTGGATGGGAGGGGAGGGCTACACCTTC. Protein: CAWMGGEGYTF. The variable domain in full, with the rest retrieved from reference TRBV30 and TRBJ1-2, is SQTIHQWPATLVQPVGSPLSLECTVEGTSNPNLYWYRQAAGRGLQLLFYSVGIGQISSEVPQNLSASRPQDRQFILSSKKLLLSDSGFYLCAWMGGEGYTFGSGTRLTVV.

The V and J genes are TRBV28 and TRBJ1-4; 8 bases agree with TRBD1. The germline V gene encodes CDR1 MDHEN and CDR2 SYDVKM. This CDR3 is 16 amino acids long. V dropped 3 bases and J dropped 3; count of bases not matched to a gene: 6. Written as DNA, the CDR3 is TGTGCCAGCAGTTTTGGGCAGGGGGCGGCTAATGAAAAACTGTTTTTT. This sequence encodes CASSFGQGAANEKLFF. Full variable domain (rest looked up from reference TRBV28 and TRBJ1-4): DVKVTQSSRYLVKRTGEKVFLECVQDMDHENMFWYRQDPGLGLRLIYFSYDVKMKEKGDIPEGYSVSREKKERFSLILESASTNQTSMYLCASSFGQGAANEKLFFGSGTQLSVL.

This clone was detected once. The V call is TRBV14, the J call TRBJ2-2, with unresolved D. Trimming cost V 1 base and J 4 bases, with 13 bases left between them. Germline V CDR1 and CDR2: SGHDN, FVKESK. The CDR3 sequence is 16 residues long. Written as DNA, the CDR3 is TGTGCCAGCAGCCAAGTATCAGCGTCAGCCACCGGGGAGCTGTTTTTT. Encoded protein: CASSQVSASATGELFF.

This clone was detected many times. The gene calls are TRBV6-6 and TRBJ2-4, with D perhaps matching TRBD1 (5 bases). CDR1 and CDR2 (germline): MNHNY, SVGAGI (reference sequence). The V gene lost 7 bases and the J gene lost 9 bases, with 13 bases spanning the gap. This CDR3 has 12 residues. CDR3 sequence: CASTNRLGIQYF. Here the CDR3 DNA reads TGTGCCAGCACCAACAGGCTGGGCATTCAGTACTTC.

V and J are TRBV27 and TRBJ1-1; D may be TRBD1 (5 bases). The CDR3 totals 16 residues. Looked up from germline, CDR1 is MNHEY and CDR2 is SMNVEV (reference sequence). Trimming removed 0 bases from V and 6 bases from J, with 17 bases in between. CDR3 loop: CASSLSIPQGLSEAFF. In DNA, the CDR3 is TGTGCCAGCAGTTTATCGATACCTCAGGGCCTCTCTGAAGCTTTCTTT.

The chain uses TRBV30 and TRBJ2-7; possible D gene TRBD2, 5 bases. V lost 1 base, J lost 5 bases, and 15 bases lay in between. CDR1 GTSNPN and CDR2 SVGIG come from the germline V gene (reference sequence). The CDR3 totals 14 residues. CDR3 amino acids: CAWSGSRPGDEQYF. CDR3 DNA: TGTGCCTGGAGTGGGAGTAGGCCCGGGGACGAGCAGTACTTC.

V usage is TRBV19 and J usage is TRBJ2-1; no reliable D call. This CDR3 is built from 13 residues. V gave up 1 base and J gave up 10 bases, with 11 bases separating them. CDR1 LNHDA and CDR2 SQIVND come from the germline V gene (reference sequence). For the CDR3, the DNA is TGTGCCAGTAGTATAGGAGGCAAATTAGAGCAGTTCTTC. This codes for CASSIGGKLEQFF. Combining the CDR3 with reference TRBV19 and TRBJ2-1 gives the whole variable domain DGGITQSPKYLFRKEGQNVTLSCEQNLNHDAMYWYRQDPGQGLRLIYYSQIVNDFQKGDIAEGYSVSREKKESFPLTVTSAQKNPTAFYLCASSIGGKLEQFFGPGTRLTVL.

The chain carries TRBV28 and TRBJ2-3, with 13 bases identical to TRBD2. Germline values: CDR1 MDHEN, CDR2 SYDVKM. Trimming removed 3 bases from V and 0 bases from J; junction bases left unmatched: 6. This CDR3 comprises 18 residues. The CDR3 loop is CASSLMGLAGTSTDTQYF. Written as DNA, the CDR3 is TGTGCCAGCAGTTTGATGGGACTAGCGGGAACTAGCACAGATACGCAGTATTTT.

The chain carries TRBV4-3 and TRBJ2-1; TRBD1 might be the D (7 bases). The ends were cut back, 0 bases at V and 8 bases at J, with 11 bases in the middle. Germline CDR1 is LGHNA and CDR2 is YSLEER. The CDR3 has 14 amino acids. This CDR3 reads CASSQEDREDEQFF. In nucleotides, the CDR3 is TGCGCCAGCAGCCAAGAAGACAGGGAGGATGAGCAGTTCTTC.

V gene TRBV28 combines with J gene TRBJ2-5; a possible D gene is TRBD2 (6 bases). V dropped 3 bases and J dropped 5 bases, with 10 bases sitting between them. The CDR3 is 13 amino acids. Germline values: CDR1 MDHEN, CDR2 SYDVKM. CDR3 in DNA: TGTGCCAGCAGTTTGGTCGGGAGTGAGACCCAGTACTTC. This gives the protein CASSLVGSETQYF.

J is TRBJ2-3 and V is TRBV29-1; TRBD1 matches 12 bases. The V gene end was trimmed by 1 base and the J gene end by 0 bases; junction bases not matched to a gene: 5. Germline V gene sequence: CDR1 SQVTM, CDR2 ANQGSEA. The CDR3 loop spans 17 amino acids. The CDR3 is CSVEGGTGGSSTDTQYF. CDR3 nucleotide sequence: TGCAGCGTTGAAGGGGGGACAGGGGGCTCGAGCACAGATACGCAGTATTTT.

The chain employs TRBV27 and TRBJ1-1, with D possibly TRBD1 on 5 matching bases. V dropped 2 bases and J dropped 4 bases, with 8 bases sitting between them. Germline CDR1 MNHEY, CDR2 SMNVEV (reference sequence). The CDR3 sequence is 13 residues long. CDR3 DNA sequence: TGTGCCAGCAGTTTACAGGGCGCCACTGAAGCTTTCTTT. Translated: CASSLQGATEAFF.

In DNA, the CDR3 is TGTGCCAGCAGCTTACAGCGGGGGTGGCAAGAGACCCAGTACTTC. Its translation is CASSLQRGWQETQYF. The chain uses TRBV2 and TRBJ2-5; 8 bases map to TRBD2. The CDR3 totals 15 residues. J gave up 2 bases and V 6 bases, and 8 bases lay outside the gene matches. Germline CDR1 reads SNHLY; CDR2 reads FYNNEI.

The V and J genes are TRBV15 and TRBJ2-1, with TRBD1 matching over 7 bases. Germline assignment: CDR1 LNHNV and CDR2 YYDKDF (reference sequence). The CDR3 consists of 14 residues. Trimming at V came to 3 bases and at J to 10 bases, leaving 9 bases not matched to a gene. CDR3 amino acids: CATSSANRGFEQFF. The CDR3 nucleotides read TGTGCCACCAGCAGTGCTAACAGGGGCTTCGAGCAGTTCTTC.

The CDR3 protein is CASSHLGGANYGYTF. In DNA, the CDR3 is TGCGCCAGCAGCCATCTAGGGGGGGCTAACTATGGCTACACCTTC. The chain has TRBV4-3 and TRBJ1-2, with a tentative D call TRBD1 (6 bases). The CDR3 is 15 residues long. Germline loops: CDR1 LGHNA, CDR2 YSLEER. V was shortened by 3 bases and J by 0 bases, with 11 bases between the two germline ends.

V is TRBV18 and J is TRBJ2-1; 8 positions match TRBD1. CDR1 and CDR2 from the germline V gene are KGHSH and LQKENI. This CDR3 contains 12 residues. V was pared by 5 bases and J by 12 bases, with 6 bases of the junction left unmatched. Here the CDR3 reads CASSAVGTGQFF. The CDR3 bases are TGTGCCAGCTCAGCGGTTGGGACAGGGCAGTTCTTC.